The next 10 T cell receptor beta chains were all read from a single sample in a study of blood T cell repertoires in COVID-19. The data were produced by immunoSEQ multiplex PCR, yet TCRdb's version contains in-frame clones alone and is incomplete. The table records roughly 250,000 clones, about 91% of them present only once. Sequencing was performed on PBMCs or T cells enriched from blood (not recorded which). The receptors stem from a woman aged 25 to 39 with acute COVID-19.

The chain links TRBV19 to TRBJ1-5; 8 positions agree with TRBD1. Germline trimming cut 5 bases from V and 0 bases from J; bases unmatched to any gene: 6. CDR1 and CDR2 (germline): LNHDA, SQIVND (reference sequence). The length of the CDR3 is 16 residues. CDR3 nucleotide sequence: TGTGCCAGTAGTCGGGACAGGACCTATAGCAATCAGCCCCAGCATTTT. This translates into CASSRDRTYSNQPQHF.

This chain uses TRBV6-5 with TRBJ1-5; D possibly corresponds to TRBD1 (5 bases). The germline gives CDR1 MNHEY, CDR2 SVGAGI. The CDR3 runs to 14 residues. V dropped 0 bases and J dropped 6 bases, with 9 bases sitting between them. The chain's CDR3 is CASSYSRGGQPQHF. CDR3 sequence (DNA): TGTGCCAGCAGTTACTCGAGGGGAGGTCAGCCCCAGCATTTT.

The J gene is TRBJ1-2, the V gene TRBV7-2; D gene uncertain. Germline-derived CDR1 and CDR2 are SGHTA and FQGNSA. The V gene lost 5 bases and the J gene lost 3 bases, with 7 bases spanning the gap. CDR3 size: 12 residues. For the CDR3, the DNA is TGTGCCAGCAGCCCCCCAGACTATGGCTACACCTTC. This translates into CASSPPDYGYTF.

This sequence joins TRBV11-2 and TRBJ2-1; TRBD2 is a possible D gene (7 bases). The CDR3 spans 15 residues. The germline gives CDR1 SGHAT, CDR2 FQNNGV. Trimming left V 1 base short and J 4 bases short, with 11 bases between. CDR3 region: CASSLGAGAYNEQFF. Written as DNA, the CDR3 is TGTGCCAGCAGCTTAGGGGCGGGGGCATACAATGAGCAGTTCTTC. The full variable domain, completed using reference TRBV11-2 and TRBJ2-1, is EAGVAQSPRYKIIEKRQSVAFWCNPISGHATLYWYQQILGQGPKLLIQFQNNGVVDDSQLPKDRFSAERLKGVDSTLKIQPAKLEDSAVYLCASSLGAGAYNEQFFGPGTRLTVL.

The rearrangement links TRBV6-5 to TRBJ1-3, with no clear D. The germline V gene encodes CDR1 MNHEY and CDR2 SVGAGI. The V and J ends lost 6 bases and 0 bases respectively, with 6 bases between them. This CDR3 is 13 amino acids long. CDR3 DNA: TGTGCCAGCAGCAGAATCTCTGGAAACACCATATATTTT. Protein sequence: CASSRISGNTIYF.

The genes are TRBV5-5 and TRBJ1-2; TRBD1 is a possible D gene (6 bases). CDR3 length: 14 residues. Between the trimmed V and J ends, which lost 4 bases and 0 bases, there was a span of 10 bases. Germline CDR1 reads SGHKS; CDR2 reads YYEKEE (reference sequence). The DNA of the CDR3 is TGTGCCAGCAGCCTTTGGACAGCTAACTATGGCTACACCTTC. Its protein is CASSLWTANYGYTF.

The genes are TRBV18 and TRBJ2-1, with D hard to call. Trimming took off 3 bases at V and 6 bases at J, with 15 bases between the two ends. The CDR3 covers 15 residues. Per the germline V gene, CDR1 is KGHSH and CDR2 is LQKENI. The CDR3 DNA is TGTGCCAGCTCACCCAACTTTCAGGTTAGCAATGAGCAGTTCTTC. Protein: CASSPNFQVSNEQFF.

V usage is TRBV19 and J usage is TRBJ1-3; D remains ambiguous. Trimming removed 7 bases at V and 0 bases at J, with 13 bases between. CDR1 is LNHDA, CDR2 SQIVND, per germline (reference sequence). This CDR3 spans 15 amino acids. The CDR3 DNA follows: TGTGCCAGTAAGCTCCGATTACTCTCTGGAAACACCATATATTTT. This sequence encodes CASKLRLLSGNTIYF.

V usage is TRBV29-1 and J usage is TRBJ1-1; 8 nucleotides match TRBD1. Trimming at V came to 1 base and at J to 6 bases, leaving 1 base not matched to a gene. The germline CDR1 and CDR2 sequences are SQVTM and ANQGSEA. The CDR3 has 12 residues. This chain's CDR3 is CSVEAGGPEAFF. DNA of the CDR3: TGCAGCGTTGAAGCAGGGGGCCCTGAAGCTTTCTTT.

The rearrangement links TRBV5-1 to TRBJ2-5; maybe TRBD1 (5 bases). Germline assignment: CDR1 SGHRS and CDR2 YFSETQ. V lost 5 bases to trimming and J lost 3 bases, with 8 bases between them. There are 12 residues in the CDR3. The CDR3 bases are TGCGCCAGCAGAGTGACAGAAGAGACCCAGTACTTC. This translates into CASRVTEETQYF.